The clone carrying this TCR beta chain was picked up many times. What it binds is not known. The data were obtained in a study of T cells in Graves' hyperthyroidism and ophthalmopathy. Notes on the study in general: The model made its ophthalmopathy prediction, and onset followed a median around 6.5 months later.

RNA transcripts gave rise to amplified TCR beta CDR3 regions. HTBI primers were used for first-round RT-PCR of the TCR CDR3. TCRdb redid the calling of the multiplex PCR reads with MiXCR, one entry per CDR3 protein. The sample lists roughly 530,000 distinct CDR3 sequences; approximately 17% were seen once. There are 15 residues in the CDR3. Germline values: CDR1 KGHSH, CDR2 LQKENI. Trimming shortened V by 1 base and J by 2 bases, and 11 bases separated the two germline ends. The chain uses TRBV18 and TRBJ2-5, with D uncertain. The sequenced sample was blood. The receptor's source is a woman aged 18-30 years with Graves' ophthalmopathy. In nucleotides, the CDR3 is TGTGCCAGCTCACCACGGTTACAGTCGCAAGAGACCCAGTACTTC. Translating it yields CASSPRLQSQETQYF.